This entry is about one T cell receptor beta chain. These data belong to a study of blood T cell repertoires in COVID-19. About the study: Material from acute and convalescent COVID-19 was sourced from the United States, Italy and Spain. The cDNA or gDNA used as material had been derived from T cells, B-cell-depleted T cells, or PBMCs.

Per the germline V gene, CDR1 is KGHSH and CDR2 is LQKENI. This CDR3 spans 12 amino acids. The V end lost 5 bases, the J end lost 1 base, and 5 bases lay between the germline ends. In the authors' methods: Amplification of reference gene primers was used by the study to estimate nucleated cell counts. Only in-frame clones appear in the TCRdb table, and some are missing; sequencing was by immunoSEQ multiplex PCR. That table furnishes V, J and clone size, whereas the DNA furnished D and trimming. Among just under 80,000 clones listed, 80% were seen once. The sequence was collected from a woman in her 70s with acute or convalescent COVID-19. Sequenced input: peripheral blood. The V gene is TRBV18, the J gene TRBJ1-1; the D is unclear. CDR3 nucleotide sequence: TGTGCCAGCTCAGCAGAGAACACTGAAGCTTTCTTT. Translation: CASSAENTEAFF.